A single sample is the source of the 31 T cell receptor beta chains below, sequenced in a study of T cell responses to AZD1222 COVID-19 vaccine (dated by TCRdb to about 2021). Explained via the paper, the time point label denotes: baseline before first vaccination. The treatment or condition tag for this specimen amounts to: meningococcal conjugate vaccine given as trial control. Receptor amplification or capture employed the immunoSEQ multiplex PCR assay. What TCRdb holds here is the immuneACCESS table cut down to in-frame rearrangements. Part of the clones is not present; checked against another copy, under half of the missing clones reflect an unresolved V gene, and the others are unexplained. This sample has fewer than 250,000 clones in its table, and approximately 94% of those were observed once. The ten largest account for 1% of the sample. This material consisted of peripheral blood, taken on day 0 of MenACWY control vaccination. The receptors were gathered from an adult in good health.

The rearrangement links TRBV12-3 or TRBV12-4 to TRBJ2-3; D gene ambiguous. V was pared by 3 bases and J by 4 bases, with 2 bases between. The CDR3 is made up of 11 amino acids. As DNA, the CDR3 is TGTGCCAGCAGTTTCCCAGATACGCAGTATTTT. It codes for CASSFPDTQYF.

The chain combines TRBV6-5 with TRBJ1-5, with D unclear. CDR1 is MNHEY, CDR2 SVGAGI, per germline. The ends were cut back, 8 bases at V and 5 bases at J, with 16 bases in the middle. This CDR3 is built from 14 residues. The CDR3 protein is CASAYSLGDQPQHF. For the CDR3, the DNA is TGTGCCAGCGCCTATAGTTTGGGTGATCAGCCCCAGCATTTT.

This clone appeared once. This rearrangement joins TRBV18 to TRBJ1-2; no firm D call. Germline CDR1 KGHSH, CDR2 LQKENI. This CDR3 contains 15 residues. Trimming cost V 0 bases and J 6 bases, with 14 bases left between them. The CDR3 here is CASSPPGGSWNGYTF. CDR3 bases: TGTGCCAGCTCACCACCAGGAGGGTCTTGGAATGGCTACACCTTC.

V usage is TRBV19 and J usage is TRBJ1-3, with TRBD1 as a possible D gene (6 bases). V gave up 10 bases and J gave up 0 bases, with 10 bases separating them. Looked up from germline, CDR1 is LNHDA and CDR2 is SQIVND (reference sequence). The CDR3 is 13 residues long. The DNA of the CDR3 is TGTGCCACTACAGGGTACTCTGGAAACACCATATATTTT. This sequence encodes CATTGYSGNTIYF. Based on the CDR3 plus reference TRBV19 and TRBJ1-3, the full variable domain is DGGITQSPKYLFRKEGQNVTLSCEQNLNHDAMYWYRQDPGQGLRLIYYSQIVNDFQKGDIAEGYSVSREKKESFPLTVTSAQKNPTAFYLCATTGYSGNTIYFGEGSWLTVV.

CDR3 protein: CASSLGVLGNTEAFF. DNA for the CDR3: TGTGCCAGCAGCTTAGGGGTTCTGGGCAACACTGAAGCTTTCTTT. The V call is TRBV7-6, the J call TRBJ1-1; no reliable D call. Trimming cost V 1 base and J 2 bases, with 11 bases left between them. Germline CDR1 is SGHVS and CDR2 is FNYEAQ. This CDR3 region has 15 residues.

J is TRBJ2-7 and V is TRBV3-1 (or the pseudogene TRBV3-2); possible D gene TRBD1, 6 bases. The CDR3 totals 14 residues. Germline CDR1 reads LGHDT; CDR2 reads YNNKEL (reference sequence). V was trimmed by 2 bases and J by 5 bases, leaving 13 bases between them. The CDR3 bases are TGTGCCAGCAGCCAACAACAGGGTAGTGACGAGCAGTACTTC. Its translation: CASSQQQGSDEQYF.

This chain uses TRBV3-1 (or the pseudogene TRBV3-2) with TRBJ1-1; 9 nucleotides match TRBD1. Germline trimming cut 3 bases from V and 5 bases from J; bases unmatched to any gene: 4. This CDR3 region has 14 residues. Germline CDR1 is LGHDT and CDR2 is YNNKEL (reference sequence). In DNA, the CDR3 is TGTGCCAGCAGCCAGGGGACAGGGAGGACTGAAGCTTTCTTT. Encoded protein: CASSQGTGRTEAFF.

The chain recombines TRBV24-1 with TRBJ1-2; perhaps TRBD1 as D (5 bases). The length of the CDR3 is 13 residues. From germline, CDR1 is KGHDR and CDR2 SFDVKD. V lost 0 bases, J lost 7 bases, and 8 bases lay in between. CDR3 nucleotide sequence: TGTGCCACCAGTGATTTGCATGGGGGTGGCTACACCTTC. Translated, it gives CATSDLHGGGYTF.

This chain's CDR3 is CASAKGAGGYTF. The CDR3 DNA reads TGTGCCAGCGCAAAGGGGGCAGGCGGCTACACCTTC. This sequence joins TRBV2 and TRBJ1-2; 7 nucleotides align to TRBD1. CDR1 is SNHLY and CDR2 is FYNNEI in the germline V gene. The CDR3 extends over 12 amino acids. Germline trimming cut 8 bases from V and 8 bases from J; bases unmatched to any gene: 8.

J is TRBJ1-4 and V is TRBV2; TRBD1 agrees at 11 bases. CDR1 SNHLY and CDR2 FYNNEI come from the germline V gene. This CDR3 contains 16 residues. Trimming cost V 5 bases and J 7 bases; bases outside gene matches: 9. In DNA form, the CDR3 reads TGTGCCAGCAGTCAACGGTCCGGGACAGGGGGTGAAAAACTGTTTTTT. Its protein is CASSQRSGTGGEKLFF. The whole variable domain, remainder taken from reference TRBV2 and TRBJ1-4, is EPEVTQTPSHQVTQMGQEVILRCVPISNHLYFYWYRQILGQKVEFLVSFYNNEISEKSEIFDDQFSVERPDGSNFTLKIRSTKLEDSAMYFCASSQRSGTGGEKLFFGSGTQLSVL.

This clone was observed a few times. The chain links TRBV6-5 to TRBJ1-6; 9 bases are shared with TRBD1. The trim removed 7 bases at V and 1 base at J, leaving 2 bases unmatched. CDR1 and CDR2 from the germline V gene are MNHEY and SVGAGI. The CDR3 loop spans 15 amino acids. CDR3 DNA sequence: TGTGCCAGCACGGACAGGGGATCCTATAATTCACCCCTCCACTTT. Translating it yields CASTDRGSYNSPLHF.

The chain links TRBV4-3 to TRBJ1-5; TRBD1 might be the D (5 bases). The CDR3 extends over 19 amino acids. Trimming pared 0 bases from V and 0 bases from J, leaving 18 bases between. CDR1 is LGHNA and CDR2 is YSLEER in the germline V gene. The CDR3 region has the DNA TGCGCCAGCAGCCAAGATTTGCAGGGTGATTGGGATAGCAATCAGCCCCAGCATTTT. Translating it yields CASSQDLQGDWDSNQPQHF.

The chain combines TRBV6-5 with TRBJ1-2, with D maybe TRBD1 (6 bases). The V and J ends lost 2 bases and 4 bases respectively, with 11 bases between them. Germline CDR1 MNHEY, CDR2 SVGAGI. The CDR3 runs to 14 residues. The CDR3 nucleotides read TGTGCCAGCAGTTACCGGGGACAACCCTATGGCTACACCTTC. It yields the protein CASSYRGQPYGYTF.

J is TRBJ1-1 and V is TRBV6-5; weak D call: TRBD1 (5 bases). CDR1 is MNHEY and CDR2 is SVGAGI in the germline V gene. This CDR3 spans 13 amino acids. V was pared by 10 bases and J by 1 base, with 13 bases between. CDR3 in DNA: TGTGCCACTTCCTGGCAGGGGAACACTGAAGCTTTCTTT. It yields the protein CATSWQGNTEAFF.

The V gene is TRBV5-4, the J gene TRBJ2-3, with a tentative D call TRBD1 (6 bases). Germline-derived CDR1 and CDR2 are SGHNT and YYREEE (reference sequence). The V end was cut by 4 bases, the J end by 3 bases, with 15 bases between. This CDR3 contains 15 residues. The CDR3 DNA reads TGTGCCAGCAGCCCGCCCAACAGGGAGACAGATACGCAGTATTTT. Amino acid sequence: CASSPPNRETDTQYF.

This chain links TRBV3-1 (or the pseudogene TRBV3-2) with TRBJ1-2; D not resolved. The CDR3 sequence is 18 residues long. V was shortened by 6 bases and J by 8 bases, with 31 bases between the two germline ends. Germline lookup yields CDR1 LGHDT and CDR2 YNNKEL (reference sequence). Here the CDR3 reads CASRPTLRPEAVGQGYTF. The CDR3 DNA reads TGTGCCAGCAGGCCGACCCTACGCCCGGAGGCGGTAGGTCAGGGCTACACCTTC.

The chain links TRBV6-5 to TRBJ2-7; unclear D gene. V was pared by 6 bases and J by 4 bases, with 19 bases between. CDR1 is MNHEY and CDR2 is SVGAGI in the germline V gene. There are 15 residues in the CDR3. For the CDR3, the DNA is TGTGCCAGCAGCCAGGCTATGGGGATCGGTTACGAGCAGTACTTC. It yields the protein CASSQAMGIGYEQYF.

This chain links TRBV5-1 with TRBJ2-3, with 8 positions matching TRBD2. Germline V CDR1 and CDR2: SGHRS, YFSETQ. With 4 bases clipped from V and 1 base from J, the junction kept 11 bases outside the gene matches. The CDR3 is 17 amino acids. The CDR3 loop is CASSPISGSGGTDTQYF. In DNA form, the CDR3 reads TGCGCCAGCAGCCCGATAAGCGGTAGCGGGGGCACAGATACGCAGTATTTT. The whole variable domain, filled in from reference TRBV5-1 and TRBJ2-3, reads KAGVTQTPRYLIKTRGQQVTLSCSPISGHRSVSWYQQTPGQGLQFLFEYFSETQRNKGNFPGRFSGRQFSNSRSEMNVSTLELGDSALYLCASSPISGSGGTDTQYFGPGTRLTVL.

A remark on this clone: Distinct nucleotide sequences in the sample also encode this CDR3. CDR3 region: CASSLRGSPLHF. The CDR3 DNA reads as TGTGCCAGCAGTTTAAGGGGATCACCCCTCCACTTT. The chain joins TRBV27 to TRBJ1-6; a weak D match, TRBD1 (5 bases). Germline V gives CDR1 MNHEY, CDR2 SMNVEV (reference sequence). Trimming left V 2 bases short and J 10 bases short, with 6 bases between. This CDR3 contains 12 residues.

The chain combines TRBV4-2 with TRBJ1-1; the match to TRBD1 covers 7 bases. Losses at the gene ends were 0 bases for V and 2 bases for J; bases not matched to a gene: 6. The CDR3 runs to 16 residues. The V gene's germline CDR1 is LGHNA and CDR2 YNFKEQ. CDR3 protein: CASSQDFTGVNTEAFF. The CDR3 nucleotides are TGTGCCAGCAGCCAAGATTTTACAGGGGTTAACACTGAAGCTTTCTTT.

DNA of the CDR3: TGTGCCAGCAGCTGGCCCCACAGGGGATACACTGAAGCTTTCTTT. Encoded protein: CASSWPHRGYTEAFF. The chain recombines TRBV7-9 with TRBJ1-1; 7 bases line up with TRBD1. Germline V gene lookup returns CDR1 SEHNR and CDR2 FQNEAQ (reference sequence). Germline trimming cut 4 bases from V and 3 bases from J; bases unmatched to any gene: 8. The CDR3 spans 15 residues.

The chain recombines TRBV6-5 with TRBJ2-1; D unclear. Deletions cut 8 bases from V and 5 bases from J, with 16 bases between. CDR1 is MNHEY, CDR2 SVGAGI, per germline. CDR3 size: 14 residues. CDR3: CASRSPVAHNEQFF. CDR3 bases: TGTGCCAGCCGCTCACCCGTCGCGCACAATGAGCAGTTCTTC.

The V gene is TRBV21-1, the J gene TRBJ2-2; the table's TRBD2 call for D was not verified on the DNA. TRBV21-1 is a pseudogene locus. The length of the CDR3 is 18 residues. The CDR3 spells CASSKGLAGYANTGELFF. Written as DNA, the CDR3 is TGTGCCAGCAGCAAAGGACTAGCGGGGTACGCGAACACCGGGGAGCTGTTTTTT.

V gene TRBV6-2 or TRBV6-3 combines with J gene TRBJ1-2, with D tentatively TRBD1 (6 bases). Between the trimmed V and J ends, which lost 0 bases and 5 bases, there was a span of 19 bases. The germline V gene encodes CDR1 MNHEY and CDR2 SVGEGT. There are 17 residues in the CDR3. The CDR3 is CASSYSRFMGASYGYTF. CDR3 nucleotides: TGTGCCAGCAGTTACTCCCGTTTCATGGGGGCCTCGTATGGCTACACCTTC.

The chain is built from TRBV7-8 and TRBJ2-2; TRBD2 might be the D (6 bases). There are 13 residues in the CDR3. The V end was cut by 6 bases, the J end by 6 bases, with 11 bases between. Germline CDR1 reads SGHVS; CDR2 reads FQNEAQ. The CDR3: CASRGGSAGELFF. In nucleotides, the CDR3 is TGTGCCAGCAGAGGAGGGAGTGCCGGGGAGCTGTTTTTT.

J is TRBJ1-1 and V is TRBV18, with 8 nucleotides matching TRBD1. J gave up 5 bases and V 0 bases, and 8 bases lay outside the gene matches. Germline V gene lookup returns CDR1 KGHSH and CDR2 LQKENI. The CDR3 is 16 amino acids. The CDR3 DNA reads TGTGCCAGCTCACCACCATTCAGGACAGGGAGTACTGAAGCTTTCTTT. Protein product: CASSPPFRTGSTEAFF.

This clone has just one count. CDR3 amino acids: CASSQDHGQHKVYEQYF. The CDR3 coding sequence is TGTGCCAGCAGCCAGGATCACGGACAGCATAAGGTCTACGAGCAGTACTTC. This rearrangement joins TRBV4-2 to TRBJ2-7; D might be TRBD1 (6 bases). V lost 3 bases and J lost 3, with 21 bases in between. The germline CDR1 and CDR2 sequences are LGHNA and YNFKEQ. This CDR3 has 17 residues.

The chain joins TRBV30 to TRBJ2-7; D unresolved. With 8 bases removed from V and 0 bases from J, the gap between germline ends came to 17 bases. This CDR3 is built from 14 residues. Germline V CDR1 and CDR2: GTSNPN, SVGIG (reference sequence). CDR3 amino acids: CAGLNRAGSYEQYF. The CDR3 region has the DNA TGTGCCGGCCTCAATCGGGCAGGCTCCTACGAGCAGTACTTC.

CDR3 sequence: CASSSTLRAQPQHF. CDR3 nucleotide sequence: TGTGCCAGCAGTTCGACACTCCGAGCTCAGCCCCAGCATTTT. The V and J genes are TRBV5-6 and TRBJ1-5; D uncertain. This CDR3 is 14 amino acids long. The germline V gene has CDR1 SGHDT and CDR2 YYEEEE. Deletions cut 5 bases from V and 6 bases from J, with 15 bases between.

The chain has TRBV28 and TRBJ2-2; tentatively, D is TRBD1 or TRBD2 (5 bases each). The CDR3 has 15 residues. In germline, CDR1 is MDHEN, CDR2 SYDVKM. Trimming shortened V by 4 bases and J by 7 bases, and 16 bases separated the two germline ends. The CDR3 loop is CASSSPGPRNGELFF. In nucleotides, the CDR3 is TGTGCCAGCAGTTCACCGGGACCGCGGAACGGGGAGCTGTTTTTT.

The chain joins TRBV29-1 to TRBJ2-1; D call uncertain. The CDR3 is 13 amino acids. From germline, CDR1 is SQVTM and CDR2 ANQGSEA. V was pared by 5 bases and J by 0 bases, with 8 bases between. Here the CDR3 DNA reads TGCAGCGTTTCGAGGAGCTCCTACAATGAGCAGTTCTTC. Translated: CSVSRSSYNEQFF.